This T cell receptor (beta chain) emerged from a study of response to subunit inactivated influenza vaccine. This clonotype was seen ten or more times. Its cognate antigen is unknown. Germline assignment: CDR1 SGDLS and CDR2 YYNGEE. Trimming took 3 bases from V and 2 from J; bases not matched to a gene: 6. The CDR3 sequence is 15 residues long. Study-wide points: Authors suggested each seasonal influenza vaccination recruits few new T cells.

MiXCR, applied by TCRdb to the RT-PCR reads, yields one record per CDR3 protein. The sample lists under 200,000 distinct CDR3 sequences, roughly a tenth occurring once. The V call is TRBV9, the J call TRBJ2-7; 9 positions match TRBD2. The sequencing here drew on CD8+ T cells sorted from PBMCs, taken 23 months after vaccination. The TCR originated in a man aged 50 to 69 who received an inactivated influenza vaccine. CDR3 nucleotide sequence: TGTGCCAGCAGCGAAGGTGGCGGGAGGGCCTACGAGCAGTACTTC. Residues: CASSEGGGRAYEQYF.